Presented here are 19 T cell receptor beta chains from one specimen sequenced in a study of T cell changes during pregnancy in multiple sclerosis. Method: immunoSEQ multiplex PCR; TCRdb's copy keeps in-frame clones and lacks some. The table has approximately 130,000 clones, 90% to 96% seen once. This material consisted of peripheral blood, taken after pregnancy. These receptors were taken from a female donor with multiple sclerosis, enrolled in a pregnancy study.

The chain employs TRBV12-2 and TRBJ1-2; TRBD1 was called by the table and not checked on the DNA. TRBV12-2 is labeled a pseudogene. This CDR3 region has 22 residues. The CDR3 reads CASRLVPIGFPSGVFTTYGYTF. CDR3 coding DNA: TGTGCAAGTCGCTTAGTGCCCATAGGGTTCCCCTCAGGGGTGTTTACTACGTATGGCTACACCTTC.

The V gene is TRBV28, the J gene TRBJ2-7; TRBD2 matches 10 bases. The CDR3 covers 16 residues. V was pared by 6 bases and J by 3 bases, with 11 bases of the junction left unmatched. Germline lookup yields CDR1 MDHEN and CDR2 SYDVKM. The CDR3 loop reads CASSLHLGTSVYEQYF. In nucleotides, the CDR3 is TGTGCCAGCAGCCTACACCTCGGGACTAGCGTCTACGAGCAGTACTTC. Supplemented by reference TRBV28 and TRBJ2-7, the full variable domain reads DVKVTQSSRYLVKRTGEKVFLECVQDMDHENMFWYRQDPGLGLRLIYFSYDVKMKEKGDIPEGYSVSREKKERFSLILESASTNQTSMYLCASSLHLGTSVYEQYFGPGTRLTVT.

This chain uses TRBV4-1 with TRBJ2-7; 7 bases map to TRBD1. Germline loops: CDR1 MGHRA, CDR2 YSYEKL. The CDR3 contains 14 residues. With 1 base clipped from V and 5 bases from J, the junction kept 5 bases outside the gene matches. The CDR3: CASSQVGQGDEQYF. In DNA form, the CDR3 reads TGCGCCAGCAGCCAAGTAGGGCAGGGGGACGAGCAGTACTTC.

This chain links TRBV5-1 with TRBJ1-2; weak D call: TRBD1 (5 bases). Per the germline V gene, CDR1 is SGHRS and CDR2 is YFSETQ. Trimming took 0 bases from V and 1 from J, leaving 7 bases between them. This CDR3 is built from 14 residues. CDR3 in DNA: TGCGCCAGCAGCTTGGGACAGAATAACTATGGCTACACCTTC. Its translation is CASSLGQNNYGYTF.

The V call is TRBV4-2, the J call TRBJ2-1, with 7 bases that match TRBD1. Germline V lookup: CDR1 LGHNA, CDR2 YNFKEQ. The CDR3 loop spans 12 amino acids. V shed 2 bases, J shed 9 bases, and the junction held 1 base outside the gene matches. CDR3 sequence reads: CASSQKGAEQFF. The CDR3 nucleotides read TGTGCCAGCAGCCAAAAGGGGGCTGAGCAGTTCTTC.

Remarks on this clone: The same CDR3 also results from other DNA sequences found in this sample. For the CDR3, the DNA is TGTGCCAGCAGTTTCAGGGGGCGAGACACTGAAGCTTTCTTT. This encodes CASSFRGRDTEAFF. The chain employs TRBV28 and TRBJ1-1; 8 nucleotides match TRBD1. Unmatched junction bases numbered 3, after V lost 3 bases and J lost 3 bases. The CDR3 runs to 14 residues. Germline V gene lookup returns CDR1 MDHEN and CDR2 SYDVKM.

In DNA form, the CDR3 reads TGTGCCAGCAGCGTAGGAGGGCGAACCTACAATGAGCAGTTCTTC. Protein product: CASSVGGRTYNEQFF. The gene calls are TRBV9 and TRBJ2-1, with D possibly being TRBD2 (5 bases). Germline-derived CDR1 and CDR2 are SGDLS and YYNGEE. Trimming cost V 0 bases and J 2 bases, with 9 bases left between them. The length of the CDR3 is 15 residues.

Worth noting for this clone: The junction shows a germline mismatch at one end, possibly a read error. The rearrangement links TRBV7-7 to TRBJ2-5; the match to TRBD2 covers 7 bases. The CDR3 extends over 17 amino acids. Germline CDR1 is SSHAT and CDR2 is FNYEAQ (reference sequence). CDR3 sequence: CASSLVPGPSGQETQYF. For the CDR3, the DNA is TGTGCTAGCAGCTTAGTCCCCGGGCCTAGCGGCCAAGAGACCCAGTACTTC.

The chain combines TRBV19 with TRBJ1-2; D not resolved. Germline values: CDR1 LNHDA, CDR2 SQIVND (reference sequence). The CDR3 covers 16 residues. The germline V and J ends were trimmed by 3 bases and 1 base, with 15 bases remaining between them. CDR3: CASSIPGGGDNYGYTF. The CDR3 DNA sequence: TGTGCCAGTAGTATCCCTGGCGGCGGAGATAACTATGGCTACACCTTC.

V and J are TRBV28 and TRBJ2-1; the match to TRBD2 covers 12 bases. V gave up 7 bases and J gave up 7 bases; unmatched junction bases: 11. The germline CDR1 and CDR2 sequences are MDHEN and SYDVKM. This CDR3 region has 16 residues. CDR3 residues: CASTTSGRISINEQFF. The CDR3 DNA follows: TGTGCCAGCACTACTAGCGGGAGGATATCCATTAATGAGCAGTTCTTC.

The V gene is TRBV5-4, the J gene TRBJ2-7, with 13 bases identical to TRBD2. There are 15 residues in the CDR3. With V trimmed by 4 bases and J by 5 bases, 6 bases remained unmatched. The V gene's germline CDR1 is SGHNT and CDR2 YYREEE (reference sequence). Here the CDR3 DNA reads TGTGCCAGCAGCCCTAGACTAGCGGGAGGCCACGAGCAGTACTTC. Amino acids: CASSPRLAGGHEQYF.

The V gene is TRBV4-1, the J gene TRBJ2-3; D perhaps matches TRBD2 (6 bases). From germline, CDR1 is MGHRA and CDR2 YSYEKL. The CDR3 totals 18 residues. The V gene lost 1 base and the J gene lost 1 base, with 18 bases spanning the gap. The CDR3 DNA follows: TGCGCCAGCAGCCAAGTCCTAGCGCCCGGCCGTGGCACAGATACGCAGTATTTT. This translates into CASSQVLAPGRGTDTQYF.

This clone has just one count. V and J are TRBV9 and TRBJ2-7; 12 positions agree with TRBD2. This CDR3 spans 14 amino acids. The V and J ends lost 7 bases and 2 bases, in that order; junction bases with no gene match: 4. Per germline, CDR1 SGDLS and CDR2 YYNGEE. The CDR3 DNA reads as TGTGCCAGCGGAAGGACTAGCGGGACCTACGAGCAGTACTTC. Protein product: CASGRTSGTYEQYF.

The chain couples TRBV30 to TRBJ2-7; TRBD2 matches at 9 bases. CDR1 GTSNPN and CDR2 SVGIG come from the germline V gene (reference sequence). This CDR3 region has 12 residues. Unmatched junction bases numbered 6, after V lost 7 bases and J lost 5 bases. The CDR3 region has the DNA TGTGCCTCGTTAGCGGGAGTCCACGAGCAGTACTTC. This translates into CASLAGVHEQYF.

This clone was seen more than once but under ten times. This chain connects TRBV10-3 to TRBJ1-1; D perhaps matches TRBD1 (5 bases). This CDR3 is 14 amino acids long. Germline assignment: CDR1 ENHRY and CDR2 SYGVKD. V was clipped by 2 bases and J by 5 bases, with 12 bases between them. The CDR3 sequence: CAISEGDGGTEAFF. The CDR3, as DNA: TGTGCCATCAGTGAGGGGGACGGGGGAACTGAAGCTTTCTTT.

Written as DNA, the CDR3 is TGTGCCAGCCATCCAGGACTAGCGGGAGGGGGCTCCTACAATGAGCAGTTCTTC. It codes for CASHPGLAGGGSYNEQFF. This rearrangement joins TRBV7-9 to TRBJ2-1; 15 bases are a match to TRBD2. Trimming took 8 bases from V and 0 from J; bases not matched to a gene: 8. The CDR3 length is 18 residues. Germline CDR1 reads SEHNR; CDR2 reads FQNEAQ (reference sequence).

The chain carries TRBV7-8 and TRBJ2-1; 9 bases match TRBD2. Germline loops: CDR1 SGHVS, CDR2 FQNEAQ. The V and J ends lost 1 base and 8 bases, in that order; junction bases with no gene match: 9. CDR3 length: 16 amino acids. The DNA of the CDR3 is TGTGCCAGCAGCTTAGGGCGGCTAGCGGGATGGGATGAGCAGTTCTTC. It translates to CASSLGRLAGWDEQFF.

The gene calls are TRBV5-6 and TRBJ2-1, with D possibly being TRBD1 (6 bases). Germline V CDR1 and CDR2: SGHDT, YYEEEE. V was trimmed by 2 bases and J by 11 bases, leaving 17 bases between them. The CDR3 is 14 residues long. Here the CDR3 reads CASSFRNLGTKQFF. CDR3 nucleotides: TGTGCCAGCAGCTTTCGAAATTTAGGGACAAAGCAGTTCTTC.

The chain carries TRBV7-9 and TRBJ2-7; TRBD2 agrees at 9 bases. Germline lookup yields CDR1 SEHNR and CDR2 FQNEAQ (reference sequence). The CDR3 totals 15 residues. J gave up 3 bases and V 0 bases, and 3 bases lay outside the gene matches. The CDR3 DNA sequence: TGTGCCAGCAGCTTAGCACTAGCGGGCATCTACGAGCAGTACTTC. Its protein product is CASSLALAGIYEQYF.